The 12 T cell receptor beta chains presented below share a single source sample, sequenced in a study of T cells of healthy individuals. A single record per CDR3 protein comes from TCRdb applying MiXCR to the 5' RACE reads. The table shows roughly 87,000 distinct CDR3 sequences, with roughly a sixth occurring only once. Receptor source: a human donor in good health.

J is TRBJ2-5 and V is TRBV2; D may be TRBD1 or TRBD2 (5 bases each). V dropped 4 bases and J dropped 9 bases, with 21 bases sitting between them. Per the germline V gene, CDR1 is SNHLY and CDR2 is FYNNEI. The CDR3 runs 15 residues. The CDR3 bases are TGTGCCAGCAGTGTCGAGGGGTTCGAGCCTGGGGCCCAGTACTTC. Translated, it gives CASSVEGFEPGAQYF.

This clonotype has ten or more counts. The chain uses TRBV29-1 and TRBJ2-3; 10 bases fit TRBD1. Losses at the gene ends were 6 bases for V and 2 bases for J; bases not matched to a gene: 5. This CDR3 is 14 amino acids long. Germline V gene lookup returns CDR1 SQVTM and CDR2 ANQGSEA. CDR3 coding DNA: TGCAGCGTCCGGACAGGGGGTTCCACAGATACGCAGTATTTT. Its protein product is CSVRTGGSTDTQYF.

The V call is TRBV11-2, the J call TRBJ2-5; 7 nucleotides agree with TRBD1. This CDR3 is built from 15 residues. Germline V CDR1 and CDR2: SGHAT, FQNNGV. The V and J ends lost 7 bases and 5 bases, in that order; junction bases with no gene match: 13. The CDR3 loop is CASNTYGGQEETQYF. Here the CDR3 DNA reads TGTGCCAGCAATACCTACGGAGGACAGGAGGAGACCCAGTACTTC.

This clonotype has more than one count but fewer than ten. The CDR3 spells CASRRLAGNTGELFF. The CDR3 DNA sequence: TGTGCCAGCAGGCGACTAGCGGGGAACACCGGGGAGCTGTTTTTT. The V and J genes are TRBV6-5 and TRBJ2-2, with 10 positions matching TRBD2. Per germline, CDR1 MNHEY and CDR2 SVGAGI. J was trimmed by 1 base and V by 6 bases; bases with no gene match: 2. CDR3 length: 15 residues.

For the CDR3, the DNA is TGTGCCAGCAGCTCGCTAGCGGGGGGAACCGGGGAGCTGTTTTTT. It translates to CASSSLAGGTGELFF. The chain has TRBV7-2 and TRBJ2-2; 11 nucleotides match TRBD2. The CDR3 has 15 amino acids. Per the germline V gene, CDR1 is SGHTA and CDR2 is FQGNSA. V dropped 4 bases and J dropped 5; count of bases not matched to a gene: 3.

The rearrangement uses TRBV2 and TRBJ2-3; no definite D call. The CDR3 has 12 amino acids. The V gene's germline CDR1 is SNHLY and CDR2 FYNNEI. V dropped 6 bases and J dropped 1 base, with 5 bases sitting between them. CDR3 bases: TGTGCCAGCAGGTTGGGCACAGATACGCAGTATTTT. It translates to CASRLGTDTQYF.

As DNA, the CDR3 is TGCAGTGCTAGAGTTATGGGGACAGCCCTGGACACTGAAGCTTTCTTT. Amino acid sequence: CSARVMGTALDTEAFF. The gene calls are TRBV20-1 and TRBJ1-1, with TRBD1 identical over 7 bases. CDR1 DFQATT and CDR2 SNEGSKA come from the germline V gene (reference sequence). There are 16 residues in the CDR3. Losses at the gene ends were 1 base for V and 3 bases for J; bases not matched to a gene: 11.

This clonotype turned up a few times. The CDR3 bases are TGCAGTGCTAGAGGCGTAAGTGGCGATGAGCAGTTCTTC. Translating gives CSARGVSGDEQFF. The chain combines TRBV20-1 with TRBJ2-1; D remains ambiguous. Germline lookup yields CDR1 DFQATT and CDR2 SNEGSKA (reference sequence). Between the trimmed V and J ends, which lost 1 base and 8 bases, there was a span of 12 bases. This CDR3 is 13 amino acids long.

The V call is TRBV29-1, the J call TRBJ2-7; D is perhaps TRBD2 (6 bases). The CDR3 runs to 12 residues. The V gene's germline CDR1 is SQVTM and CDR2 ANQGSEA. The V end was cut by 8 bases, the J end by 5 bases, with 16 bases between. CDR3 amino acids: CSYQRRGNEQYF. Written as DNA, the CDR3 is TGCAGCTACCAAAGACGGGGGAACGAGCAGTACTTC.

This clonotype was detected ten times or more. The CDR3 protein is CASRGTGEGYGYTF. The CDR3, as DNA: TGTGCCAGCAGGGGGACAGGGGAGGGCTATGGCTACACCTTC. This chain links TRBV6-5 with TRBJ1-2; 10 positions match TRBD1. CDR3 size: 14 residues. The germline CDR1 and CDR2 sequences are MNHEY and SVGAGI. With 6 bases clipped from V and 4 bases from J, the junction kept 5 bases outside the gene matches.

The rearrangement joins TRBV12-3 or TRBV12-4 to TRBJ2-2; D is perhaps TRBD1 (5 bases). The CDR3 loop spans 15 amino acids. The V end was cut by 3 bases, the J end by 2 bases, with 10 bases between. The CDR3 protein is CASSFRQLNTGELFF. The CDR3 nucleotides read TGTGCCAGCAGTTTTCGACAGCTAAACACCGGGGAGCTGTTTTTT.

This clonotype was detected a few times. The CDR3 region has the DNA TGTGCCACCAGCAGGGGACTAGCGGGAGTTAGGTCCTACGAGCAGTACTTC. Translating it yields CATSRGLAGVRSYEQYF. The chain uses TRBV15 and TRBJ2-7; TRBD2 aligns across 14 bases. J gave up 1 base and V 3 bases, and 5 bases lay outside the gene matches. The CDR3 has 17 residues. Germline V CDR1 and CDR2: LNHNV, YYDKDF (reference sequence).